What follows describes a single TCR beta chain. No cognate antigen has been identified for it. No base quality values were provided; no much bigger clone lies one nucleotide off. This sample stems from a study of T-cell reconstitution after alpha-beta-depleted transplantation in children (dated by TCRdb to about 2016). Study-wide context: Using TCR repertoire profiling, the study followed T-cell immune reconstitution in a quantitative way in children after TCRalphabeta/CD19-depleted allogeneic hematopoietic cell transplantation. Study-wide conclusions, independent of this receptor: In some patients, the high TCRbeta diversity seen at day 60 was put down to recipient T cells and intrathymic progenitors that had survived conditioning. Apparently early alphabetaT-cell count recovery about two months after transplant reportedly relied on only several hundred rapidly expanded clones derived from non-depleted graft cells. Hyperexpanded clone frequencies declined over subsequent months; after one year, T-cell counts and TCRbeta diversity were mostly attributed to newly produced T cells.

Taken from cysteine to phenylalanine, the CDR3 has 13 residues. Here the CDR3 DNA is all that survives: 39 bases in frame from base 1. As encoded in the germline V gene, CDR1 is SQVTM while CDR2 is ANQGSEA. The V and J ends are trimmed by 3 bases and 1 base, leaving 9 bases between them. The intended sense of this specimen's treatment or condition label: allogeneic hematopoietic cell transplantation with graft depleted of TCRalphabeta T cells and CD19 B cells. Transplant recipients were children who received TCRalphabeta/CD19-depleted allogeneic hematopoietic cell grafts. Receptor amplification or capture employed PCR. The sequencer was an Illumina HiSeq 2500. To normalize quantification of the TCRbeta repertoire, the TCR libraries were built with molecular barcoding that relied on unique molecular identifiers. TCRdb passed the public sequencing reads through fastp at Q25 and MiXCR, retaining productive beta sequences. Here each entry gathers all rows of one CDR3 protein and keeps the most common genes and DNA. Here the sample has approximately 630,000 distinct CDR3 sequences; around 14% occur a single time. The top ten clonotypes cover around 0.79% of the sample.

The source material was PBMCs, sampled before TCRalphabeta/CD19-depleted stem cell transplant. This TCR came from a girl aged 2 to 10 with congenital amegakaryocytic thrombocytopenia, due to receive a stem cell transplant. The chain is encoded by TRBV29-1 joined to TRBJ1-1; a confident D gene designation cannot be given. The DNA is TGCAGCGTTGAGCGGCAGGAGAACACTGAAGCTTTCTTT. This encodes CSVERQENTEAFF.